This T cell receptor beta chain was sequenced in a study of OX40 agonist ivuxolimab in advanced cancers. Study overall: The study treated patients with ivuxolimab, an agonistic anti-OX40 (CD134) antibody.

Germline V gene lookup returns CDR1 MGHRA and CDR2 YSYEKL. The V end lost 4 bases, the J end lost 3 bases, and 11 bases lay between the germline ends. The CDR3 has 14 amino acids. Some clones are missing from TCRdb's copy, which holds only in-frame ones; the method was immunoSEQ multiplex PCR. In the table there are 65,000 to 85,000 clones, around four fifths of which are singletons. The sample consisted of CD4+ or CD8+ T cells sorted from blood, taken in a trial of the OX40 agonist ivuxolimab. This clonotype was obtained from an adult with an advanced solid tumor such as melanoma, head and neck, liver or kidney cancer. V is TRBV4-1 and J is TRBJ2-3; D uncertain. The DNA of the CDR3 is TGCGCCAGCAGCCCACCCCGGCAGACAGATACGCAGTATTTT. Amino acid sequence: CASSPPRQTDTQYF.